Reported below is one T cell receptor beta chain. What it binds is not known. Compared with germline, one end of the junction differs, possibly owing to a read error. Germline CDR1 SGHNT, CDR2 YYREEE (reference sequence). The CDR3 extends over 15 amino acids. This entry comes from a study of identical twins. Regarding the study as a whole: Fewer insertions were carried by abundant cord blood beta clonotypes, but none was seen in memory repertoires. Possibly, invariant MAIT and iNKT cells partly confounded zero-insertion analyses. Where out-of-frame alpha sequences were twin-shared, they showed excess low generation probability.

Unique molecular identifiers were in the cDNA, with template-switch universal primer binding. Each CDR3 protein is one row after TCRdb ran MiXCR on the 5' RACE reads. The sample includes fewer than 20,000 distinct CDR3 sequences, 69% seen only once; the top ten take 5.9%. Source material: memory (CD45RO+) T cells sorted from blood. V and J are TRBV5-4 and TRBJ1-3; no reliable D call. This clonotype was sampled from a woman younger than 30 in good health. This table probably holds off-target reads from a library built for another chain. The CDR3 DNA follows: TGTTCCAGCAGCCAAGACCCAGCCTCTGGAAACACCATATATTTT. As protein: CSSSQDPASGNTIYF. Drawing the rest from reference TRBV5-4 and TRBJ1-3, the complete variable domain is ETGVTQSPTHLIKTRGQQVTLRCSSQSGHNTVSWYQQALGQGPQFIFQYYREEENGRGNFPPRFSGLQFPNYSSELNVNALELDDSALYLCSSSQDPASGNTIYFGEGSWLTVV.